This T cell receptor beta chain appears in the sequencing data of a study of blood T cells in healthy people across ages. The study drew donors from healthy Caucasian individuals in Russia aged about 6 to 90. In its sample, this clonotype was seen many times. Its target is unknown. At one end, the junction sequence differs from germline, possibly due to a read error. CDR1 and CDR2 (germline): SSHAT, FNYEAQ (reference sequence). The CDR3 runs 15 residues. Primers used in a second PCR of roughly 6 to 11 cycles were a sample-barcoded 5' primer and a J-beta primer mix. From the 5' RACE reads, TCRdb called clonotypes with MiXCR, one entry per CDR3 protein. Found here are about 800,000 distinct CDR3 sequences, roughly 25% of them singletons; the top ten hold approximately 4%. Study-wide findings and caveats: Since the PBMCs were unsorted, naive and antigen-experienced cells could not be conclusively compared.

This sample also appeared in a second study, on T cells of mothers and their children.

The sample consisted of blood. V is TRBV7-7 and J is TRBJ2-2; D uncertain. The TCR originated in a boy under 18 in good health. For the CDR3, the DNA is TGTGCTAGCAGCTTAACAGCTGAGGTTTCCGGGGAGCTGTTTTTT. It encodes CASSLTAEVSGELFF.